The T cell receptor (beta chain) under discussion was sequenced for a study of blood T cell repertoires in COVID-19 (dated by TCRdb to about 2020). Regarding the complete study: Samples from collaborators originated in the United States, Italy and Spain and spanned both the acute and convalescent phases of COVID-19. Samples were obtained from the ongoing ImmuneRACE study (first 160 participants) and from some 1,300 subjects provided by 6 global collaborators. A freely available public database, intended as a resource for researchers studying the immune response to SARS-CoV-2, is where the repertoires were released. Deeply sampled blood TCRbeta repertoires from subjects exposed to, actively infected with, or recovered from COVID-19 were included in the dataset. The sample metadata nearly always contained a de-identified subject ID, COVID-19 status, age in years and sex. The prospective study material was composed of cDNA or gDNA derived from T cells, B-cell-depleted T cells, or PBMCs. Where HLA class I and class II types were available, the types were taken from metadata supplied by the sample provider, not from assay-based typing.

The immunoSEQ Assay, a bias-controlled multiplex PCR, was used to amplify TCRbeta CDR3 regions from genomic DNA. The study's processing was this. The number of nucleated cells in each sample was estimated from the amplification of reference gene primers within the assay. To quantify the absolute abundance of each unique TCRbeta CDR3 rearrangement, sequence reads were collapsed and filtered. Productive Simpson clonality was computed per sample as the square root of Simpson's diversity index over productive rearrangements. TCRdb limited this immuneACCESS table to in-frame rearrangements with V and J called. A share of clones is missing; checked studies link under half to unresolved V genes, and the rest is unexplained. That table supplies the V and J calls and clone size; D and trimming were determined from the DNA. For this sample the table gives around 100,000 clones, of which around 86% were detected only once. The top ten clones comprise 7.9% of the sample.

Study-wide conclusions, independent of this receptor: Clinical and demographic metadata were provided uncurated, with the amount varying by source and participant.

Concerning this clone: It lacks a known antigen. The sample holds no much larger clone one base away, and base qualities are not on file.

The collaborating institutions used their own protocols to collect whole blood in K2EDTA tubes. For TCRbeta analysis, collaborators shipped samples in one of three forms: frozen whole blood, isolated PBMCs, or DNA extracted from either of those sample types. The CDR3 measures 14 amino acids from cysteine to phenylalanine. The kept DNA is CDR3 alone, 42 bases in frame from the first base. For CDR1 and CDR2, the germline V gene (reference sequence) lists SGHNT and YYREEE. From V the trimming removes 3 bases and from J it removes 1 base, while the gene matches leave 4 bases of the junction unaccounted for.

Sequenced material: peripheral blood. This chain joins TRBV5-4 to TRBJ2-7; 7 middle bases align to TRBD1. This sequence was found in a man aged 65 to 79 with acute or convalescent COVID-19. The CDR3 in this case is CASSSPGQSYEQYF. The DNA sequence follows: TGTGCCAGCAGCTCGCCGGGACAGTCCTACGAGCAGTACTTC.